This T cell receptor beta chain appears in the sequencing data of a study of PD-1 blockade in classical Hodgkin lymphoma. Every patient relapsed after autologous stem cell transplantation, and brentuximab vedotin exposure varied. Magnetic depletion of unwanted cells isolated CD4+ T cells from thawed PBMCs. V shed 0 bases and J shed 0 bases, with 10 bases lying between them. Germline CDR1 reads SGHRS; CDR2 reads YFSETQ. This CDR3 contains 15 residues. TCRdb's table, derived via immunoSEQ multiplex PCR, lists solely in-frame clones and lacks some. Among about 35,000 clones listed, approximately 90% were seen once.

Sample: CD4+ T cells from blood, taken at baseline. The TCR sequence derives from a human donor with classical Hodgkin lymphoma. V gene TRBV5-1 combines with J gene TRBJ2-7; TRBD1 might be the D (5 bases). In nucleotides, the CDR3 is TGCGCCAGCAGCTTGGACAGGTCGATCTCCTACGAGCAGTACTTC. Translating gives CASSLDRSISYEQYF.